This TCR beta chain derives from a study of blood T cell repertoires in COVID-19. For the study at large: From the United States, Italy and Spain came samples of acute and convalescent COVID-19. Nucleic acid was either cDNA or gDNA, and it came from T cells, B-cell-depleted T cells, or PBMCs.

Cohort placement rested on clinical history that participants reported themselves. Per the study methods: Amplifying reference gene primers gave estimates of nucleated cell counts. Method: immunoSEQ multiplex PCR; TCRdb's copy keeps in-frame clones and lacks some. V, J and clone size are taken as reported in that table, and D and trimming were inferred from the DNA itself. This table holds around 450,000 clones, approximately 90% found once. The CDR3 runs to 13 residues. Germline V gives CDR1 MNHEY, CDR2 SMNVEV (reference sequence). Trimming took 6 bases from V and 0 from J; bases not matched to a gene: 1.

The chain links TRBV27 to TRBJ1-2, with TRBD1 matching over 7 bases. This TCR was recovered from a woman younger than 30 who had recovered from COVID-19. The specimen was PBMCs or T cells enriched from blood (not recorded which). The CDR3 is CASRGTANYGYTF. CDR3 in DNA: TGTGCCAGCAGGGGGACAGCTAACTATGGCTACACCTTC.